Listed here is a single T cell receptor (beta chain). Documented time point: pretreatment peripheral blood. The data were taken from a study of PD-L1 blockade in urothelial cancer. Germline V CDR1 and CDR2: SGHDN, FVKESK. Germline trimming cut 4 bases from V and 0 bases from J; bases unmatched to any gene: 8. CDR3 size: 17 residues. Data came from immunoSEQ multiplex PCR; TCRdb stores just in-frame clones and leaves some out. This table holds 45,000 or so clones, 82% found once. The receptor was derived from a man aged 45-65 years with urothelial cancer. The chain combines TRBV14 with TRBJ1-3, with 8 bases fitting TRBD1. The specimen comprised PBMCs, sampled around atezolizumab (anti-PD-L1) treatment. In DNA, the CDR3 is TGTGCCAGCAGCCTACGGACAGGGAAGAGCTCTGGAAACACCATATATTTT. Encoded protein: CASSLRTGKSSGNTIYF.